A selection of T cell receptor beta chains follows, all from one sample in a study of blood T cell repertoires in COVID-19. Repertoires were generated with immunoSEQ multiplex PCR, while TCRdb's copy carries only in-frame clones and drops some. The sample contains approximately 230,000 clones, approximately 90% of which appear only once. Sequences were obtained from PBMCs or T cells enriched from blood (not recorded which). The receptors were gathered from a woman aged 18-29 years who had recovered from COVID-19. The CDR3 runs from the conserved cysteine through the conserved F or W. The D gene is left open where the match is weak. Clone size is given for some rows only: seen once, a few or many times, or a class if the clone is expanded.

abundance	j_gene	d_gene	v_gene	CDR3nt	CDR3aa
.	TRBJ1-5	.	TRBV2	TGTGCCAGCAGCACCGGGACACACAACCAGCCCCAGCATTTT	CASSTGTHNQPQHF
.	TRBJ1-4	TRBD1	TRBV11-3	TGTGCCAGCAGCTTAGAAGGGACAGCAACTAATGAAAAACTGTTTTTT	CASSLEGTATNEKLFF
.	TRBJ1-2	.	TRBV7-9	TGTGCCAGCAGCGCCTGGACGGGGGGGGCTGGCTACACCTTC	CASSAWTGGAGYTF
.	TRBJ1-4	.	TRBV6-1	TGTGCCAGCAGTGAAGCTCAAGACATCGAAAAACTGTTTTTT	CASSEAQDIEKLFF
.	TRBJ2-1	.	TRBV7-9	TGTGCCAGCAGCCCCGGGACGGAGGGCCTCCTATATTACAATGAGCAGTTCTTC	CASSPGTEGLLYYNEQFF
.	TRBJ1-5	TRBD1	TRBV19	TGTGCCAGTAGTGGGACAGGGGGAGGCAATCAGCCCCAGCATTTT	CASSGTGGGNQPQHF
.	TRBJ2-1	.	TRBV7-9	TGTGCCAGCAGCTTATCGGCAGGGGAGCAGGGTGAGCAGTTCTTC	CASSLSAGEQGEQFF
.	TRBJ2-7	.	TRBV29-1	TGCAGCGTCCTCCGTCAGGGCGGCGAGCAGTACTTC	CSVLRQGGEQYF
.	TRBJ2-1	TRBD2	TRBV11-2	TGTGCCAGCAGCTTAGGCCTAGCGGCTAGCTACAATGAGCAGTTCTTC	CASSLGLAASYNEQFF
.	TRBJ2-1	TRBD2	TRBV7-8	TGTGCCAGCAGCCCAAGGACTAGGTGGGATGAGCAGTTCTTC	CASSPRTRWDEQFF
once	TRBJ2-1	.	TRBV29-1	TGCAGCGTTGATCGGGGAAATGAGCAGTTCTTC	CSVDRGNEQFF
.	TRBJ1-2	.	TRBV10-3	TGTGCCATCAGTGAGGGTCACAGGCGCGACTATGGCTACACCTTC	CAISEGHRRDYGYTF
.	TRBJ1-2	.	TRBV9	TGTGCCAGCAGCGTCTCAGATACCGGGTCCTATGGCTACACCTTC	CASSVSDTGSYGYTF
.	TRBJ1-2	TRBD1	TRBV5-4	TGTGCCAGCAGCCCAGGACAGGGGGCCCTTATTGGGGGCTACACCTTC	CASSPGQGALIGGYTF
few	TRBJ1-1	.	TRBV29-1	TGCAGCGCCGGGGAGTTAAACACTGAAGCTTTCTTT	CSAGELNTEAFF
.	TRBJ2-5	TRBD1	TRBV6-4	TGTGCGTCGACAGGGGACGAATTAGAAGAGACCCAGTACTTC	CASTGDELEETQYF